Following are 27 T cell receptor beta chains from one sample sequenced in a study of cytomegalovirus exposure and HLA in healthy donors. With 60 Vbeta and 13 Jbeta primers, the PCR was carried out. TCRdb keeps only in-frame clones here, not all; method: immunoSEQ multiplex PCR. The repertoire consists of approximately 160,000 clones, with around 68% occurring once and the leading ten covering over 1.2%. The sample taken for sequencing was PBMCs. The receptors derive from a man in his fifties or sixties in good health and CMV-seronegative.

The J gene is TRBJ2-5, the V gene TRBV6-1, with D hard to call. Germline V CDR1 and CDR2: MNHNS, SASEGT. This CDR3 has 14 residues. V was shortened by 2 bases and J by 1 base, with 8 bases between the two germline ends. The CDR3 nucleotides read TGTGCCAGCAGTGAATGGGCCTTCCAAGAGACCCAGTACTTC. Its translation: CASSEWAFQETQYF.

This clone was detected only once. The V gene is TRBV19, the J gene TRBJ1-1; weak D call: TRBD1 (6 bases). From germline, CDR1 is LNHDA and CDR2 SQIVND (reference sequence). This CDR3 has 15 residues. V was cut by 5 bases and J by 2 bases, with 15 bases left in between. CDR3 protein: CASSGPDSPNTEAFF. The CDR3 DNA reads TGTGCCAGTAGTGGCCCGGACAGCCCAAACACTGAAGCTTTCTTT. Filled out from reference TRBV19 and TRBJ1-1, the complete variable domain reads DGGITQSPKYLFRKEGQNVTLSCEQNLNHDAMYWYRQDPGQGLRLIYYSQIVNDFQKGDIAEGYSVSREKKESFPLTVTSAQKNPTAFYLCASSGPDSPNTEAFFGQGTRLTVV.

The chain recombines TRBV9 with TRBJ1-1; D is undetermined. CDR3 length: 13 residues. The V and J ends lost 0 bases and 5 bases respectively, with 8 bases between them. Germline lookup yields CDR1 SGDLS and CDR2 YYNGEE. The CDR3 nucleotides read TGTGCCAGCAGCGTAGAGGAGTGGACTGAAGCTTTCTTT. Translated: CASSVEEWTEAFF.

The chain recombines TRBV5-1 with TRBJ2-1; 9 nucleotides match TRBD2. The CDR3 sequence is 15 residues long. CDR1 and CDR2 (germline): SGHRS, YFSETQ. V was clipped by 6 bases and J by 2 bases; unmatched bases: 6. In DNA, the CDR3 is TGCGCCAGCACAGCAATAGCGGGGGCCTACAATGAGCAGTTCTTC. Residues: CASTAIAGAYNEQFF.

This chain links TRBV5-1 with TRBJ2-7; 9 positions agree with TRBD1. After removal of 9 bases from V and 7 bases from J, the junction contained 14 bases not matched to a gene. The germline CDR1 and CDR2 sequences are SGHRS and YFSETQ. This CDR3 spans 14 amino acids. The DNA of the CDR3 is TGCGCCATTCCCGGGTCACAGGGGGCACGGGAGCAGTACTTC. This codes for CAIPGSQGAREQYF.

This clone has more than one count but fewer than ten. The chain carries TRBV18 and TRBJ1-2; D remains ambiguous. V lost 1 base, J lost 1 base, and 7 bases lay in between. The germline gives CDR1 KGHSH, CDR2 LQKENI. This CDR3 contains 14 residues. The CDR3 protein is CASSPQSLNYGYTF. The CDR3 DNA is TGTGCCAGCTCACCACAGTCACTTAACTATGGCTACACCTTC.

V gene TRBV7-6 combines with J gene TRBJ1-6; D unresolved. The length of the CDR3 is 13 residues. With 4 bases removed from V and 7 bases from J, the gap between germline ends came to 8 bases. Germline V gene lookup returns CDR1 SGHVS and CDR2 FNYEAQ. CDR3 loop: CASSSQENSPLHF. As DNA, the CDR3 is TGTGCCAGCAGCTCCCAGGAAAATTCACCCCTCCACTTT.

The chain recombines TRBV11-1 with TRBJ2-5; the D is unclear. CDR1 SGHAT and CDR2 FQDESV come from the germline V gene (reference sequence). Between the trimmed V and J ends, which lost 0 bases and 2 bases, there was a span of 7 bases. The CDR3 has 14 amino acids. CDR3 protein: CASSLARVQETQYF. As DNA, the CDR3 is TGTGCCAGCAGCTTAGCGCGAGTACAAGAGACCCAGTACTTC.

The V call is TRBV18, the J call TRBJ2-5; D might be TRBD1 (7 bases). Between the trimmed V and J ends, which lost 1 base and 1 base, there was a span of 13 bases. Per germline, CDR1 KGHSH and CDR2 LQKENI. The CDR3 is 16 amino acids. This CDR3 is CASSPRAGTAQETQYF. CDR3 in DNA: TGTGCCAGCTCACCACGTGCGGGGACAGCCCAAGAGACCCAGTACTTC. The whole variable domain, filled in from reference TRBV18 and TRBJ2-5, reads NAGVMQNPRHLVRRRGQEARLRCSPMKGHSHVYWYRQLPEEGLKFMVYLQKENIIDESGMPKERFSAEFPKEGPSILRIQQVVRGDSAAYFCASSPRAGTAQETQYFGPGTRLLVL.

J is TRBJ2-7 and V is TRBV5-4; TRBD1 agrees at 7 bases. J gave up 0 bases and V 4 bases, and 10 bases lay outside the gene matches. The CDR3 consists of 16 residues. Germline V CDR1 and CDR2: SGHNT, YYREEE (reference sequence). The CDR3 nucleotides read TGTGCCAGCAGCCCCTTGGGGACAGTCAACTCCTACGAGCAGTACTTC. This encodes CASSPLGTVNSYEQYF.

This sequence joins TRBV15 and TRBJ1-1; 9 bases line up with TRBD1. With V trimmed by 0 bases and J by 5 bases, 10 bases remained unmatched. Germline loops: CDR1 LNHNV, CDR2 YYDKDF (reference sequence). CDR3 size: 17 residues. CDR3 DNA: TGTGCCACCAGCAGAGATTCCCTGGGACAGGGTTGGACTGAAGCTTTCTTT. Its translation: CATSRDSLGQGWTEAFF.

The V call is TRBV5-1, the J call TRBJ1-3; 8 bases are a match to TRBD1. The CDR3 is 15 residues long. The germline V gene encodes CDR1 SGHRS and CDR2 YFSETQ. J was trimmed by 4 bases and V by 4 bases; bases with no gene match: 7. CDR3 bases: TGCGCCAGCAGCCACGGACAGGGAGTAGGAAACACCATATATTTT. Protein product: CASSHGQGVGNTIYF.

This chain links TRBV5-1 with TRBJ1-2; the match to TRBD1 covers 9 bases. Germline V gene sequence: CDR1 SGHRS, CDR2 YFSETQ. The CDR3 spans 13 residues. After removal of 4 bases from V and 4 bases from J, the junction contained 2 bases not matched to a gene. CDR3 DNA sequence: TGCGCCAGCAGCGCGACAGGGGGCTATGGCTACACCTTC. Translation gives CASSATGGYGYTF. The full variable domain, with the rest looked up from reference TRBV5-1 and TRBJ1-2, is KAGVTQTPRYLIKTRGQQVTLSCSPISGHRSVSWYQQTPGQGLQFLFEYFSETQRNKGNFPGRFSGRQFSNSRSEMNVSTLELGDSALYLCASSATGGYGYTFGSGTRLTVV.

The chain joins TRBV7-9 to TRBJ1-6; tentatively, D is TRBD1 (5 bases). Germline V gives CDR1 SEHNR, CDR2 FQNEAQ (reference sequence). The CDR3 runs 15 residues. V lost 1 base and J lost 6, with 10 bases in between. CDR3 loop: CASSLGGGVNSPLHF. CDR3 DNA: TGTGCCAGCAGCTTAGGGGGCGGGGTTAATTCACCCCTCCACTTT.

The chain is built from TRBV29-1 and TRBJ1-1; TRBD1 aligns across 8 bases. V trimming: 5 bases; J trimming: 3 bases; junction bases outside the gene matches: 5. Germline V gives CDR1 SQVTM, CDR2 ANQGSEA. The CDR3 sequence is 13 residues long. CDR3 DNA: TGCAGCGTTCTGACAGGGGTAGACACTGAAGCTTTCTTT. It specifies CSVLTGVDTEAFF.

This clone was seen a single time. The chain combines TRBV10-3 with TRBJ2-1; 7 bases agree with TRBD1. CDR1 ENHRY and CDR2 SYGVKD come from the germline V gene. The CDR3 has 15 amino acids. With V trimmed by 2 bases and J by 4 bases, 5 bases remained unmatched. The DNA of the CDR3 is TGTGCCATCAGTGAGCCCCCGGGACAGTACAATGAGCAGTTCTTC. Amino acids: CAISEPPGQYNEQFF.

V and J are TRBV2 and TRBJ1-1, with a weak D call TRBD1 (5 bases). Trimming took off 6 bases at V and 5 bases at J, with 13 bases between the two ends. This CDR3 has 13 residues. Germline V gene sequence: CDR1 SNHLY, CDR2 FYNNEI. DNA for the CDR3: TGTGCCAGCAGAATTCTCAGGGAAACTGAAGCTTTCTTT. As protein: CASRILRETEAFF.

The genes are TRBV11-2 and TRBJ2-1, with 14 nucleotides matching TRBD2. Germline V lookup: CDR1 SGHAT, CDR2 FQNNGV. J was trimmed by 9 bases and V by 3 bases; bases with no gene match: 10. The CDR3 has 17 amino acids. The DNA of the CDR3 is TGTGCCAGCAGCTTGAGCGGGAGACTAGCGGGGGGGGTTGAGCAGTTCTTC. Amino acids: CASSLSGRLAGGVEQFF.

J is TRBJ2-7 and V is TRBV28, with 10 bases lining up with TRBD1. The CDR3 spans 14 residues. V was pared by 7 bases and J by 4 bases, with 7 bases of the junction left unmatched. Germline V gene data show CDR1 as MDHEN and CDR2 as SYDVKM. For the CDR3, the DNA is TGTGCCAGCAAAGACCGGGACAGGGGTTACGAGCAGTACTTC. This codes for CASKDRDRGYEQYF.

This chain uses TRBV15 with TRBJ1-2; D gene uncertain. Germline V gives CDR1 LNHNV, CDR2 YYDKDF (reference sequence). The CDR3 totals 12 residues. Between the trimmed V and J ends, which lost 11 bases and 2 bases, there was a span of 12 bases. CDR3 in amino acids: CAVSQANYGYTF. CDR3 coding DNA: TGTGCCGTTTCCCAAGCGAACTATGGCTACACCTTC.

This rearrangement joins TRBV2 to TRBJ2-6; no firm D call. The V gene's germline CDR1 is SNHLY and CDR2 FYNNEI. The V gene lost 5 bases and the J gene lost 0 bases, with 8 bases spanning the gap. This CDR3 has 15 amino acids. CDR3 bases: TGTGCCAGCAGTCCTAGAATCTCTGGGGCCAACGTCCTGACTTTC. Residues: CASSPRISGANVLTF.

V gene TRBV27 combines with J gene TRBJ1-5; D possibly corresponds to TRBD1 (6 bases). This CDR3 spans 13 amino acids. Germline V CDR1 and CDR2: MNHEY, SMNVEV (reference sequence). Trimming took 2 bases from V and 6 from J, leaving 8 bases between them. CDR3 region: CASSLMGAQPQHF. The CDR3 DNA sequence: TGTGCCAGCAGTTTAATGGGGGCTCAGCCCCAGCATTTT.

This clone turned up a few times. This chain joins TRBV4-2 and TRBJ1-6, with 11 bases fitting TRBD1. The ends lost 8 bases at V and 7 bases at J; junction bases unmatched: 1. CDR3 length equals 13 residues. CDR1 is LGHNA and CDR2 is YNFKEQ in the germline V gene. The CDR3 nucleotides read TGTGCCAGCCGGACAGGGGGCAATTCACCCCTCCACTTT. The encoded protein is CASRTGGNSPLHF.

V gene TRBV4-1 combines with J gene TRBJ2-7; TRBD2 matches at 8 bases. The J segment lost 2 bases and the V segment lost 0 bases, leaving 6 bases of the junction unmatched. The CDR3 spans 16 residues. CDR1 MGHRA and CDR2 YSYEKL come from the germline V gene. CDR3 protein: CASSQETGGSTYEQYF. CDR3 DNA: TGCGCCAGCAGCCAAGAGACGGGGGGGAGTACCTACGAGCAGTACTTC.

The V gene is TRBV14, the J gene TRBJ1-2, with TRBD1 identical over 7 bases. Germline assignment: CDR1 SGHDN and CDR2 FVKESK. Unmatched junction bases numbered 6, after V lost 4 bases and J lost 7 bases. The CDR3 contains 13 residues. The CDR3 sequence is CASSRQGITGYTF. The CDR3 DNA sequence: TGTGCCAGCAGCCGACAGGGTATAACTGGCTACACCTTC.

The chain has TRBV28 and TRBJ1-2; 7 bases line up with TRBD1. J gave up 7 bases and V 5 bases, and 13 bases lay outside the gene matches. Germline CDR1 is MDHEN and CDR2 is SYDVKM. The CDR3 spans 15 residues. CDR3 sequence (DNA): TGTGCCAGCAGTCCCCAGGGGGGCTGGTTGGGTGGCTACACCTTC. Translation: CASSPQGGWLGGYTF.

This clone has only a few counts. The chain joins TRBV7-9 to TRBJ1-2, with D uncertain. The CDR3 is 12 residues long. Trimming removed 2 bases at V and 4 bases at J, with 5 bases between. CDR1 and CDR2 from the germline V gene are SEHNR and FQNEAQ (reference sequence). In DNA form, the CDR3 reads TGTGCCAGCAGCTTATCTTCCTATGGCTACACCTTC. Encoded protein: CASSLSSYGYTF.